This TCR beta chain derives from a study of CD8 T cells in ankylosing spondylitis. Study-level results: In the blood and synovial fluid of reactive arthritis, some motif variants had been previously reported.

Germline CDR1 and CDR2: DFQATT and SNEGSKA (reference sequence). Germline trimming cut 0 bases from V and 6 bases from J; bases unmatched to any gene: 6. The CDR3 loop spans 15 amino acids. This clonotype appeared many times. Its antigen is unidentified. Each CDR3 protein is one row after TCRdb ran MiXCR on the 5' RACE reads. The top ten hold 12% of the sample, which has roughly 130,000 distinct CDR3 sequences, approximately 6.8% seen once. Sequenced: blood, either unsorted or a sorted T cell fraction (not recorded which). The clonotype originates from a male donor with ankylosing spondylitis or in good health (not recorded which). The V gene is TRBV20-1, the J gene TRBJ2-1, with 9 bases matching TRBD1. The CDR3 nucleotides are TGCAGTGCTAGAGATTGGGGACAGGGCGGCAATGAGCAGTTCTTC. Translation gives CSARDWGQGGNEQFF.